The rows below give T cell receptor beta chains drawn from one sample of a study of Graves' ophthalmopathy and Graves' hyperthyroidism. A single record per CDR3 protein comes from TCRdb applying MiXCR to the multiplex PCR reads. The profile covers some 520,000 distinct CDR3 sequences, with over 13% appearing a single time and approximately 9.8% taken by the ten largest. The sample comprised blood. These receptors were obtained from a young woman with Graves' ophthalmopathy. Both conserved end residues are part of each CDR3.

CAWETQTYSQETQYF	TRBV30	TRBJ2-5
CASSLTRLKGKNIQYF	TRBV7-9	TRBJ2-4
CASNESENSPLHF	TRBV6-1	TRBJ1-6
CAIGQGGNQPQHF	TRBV10-3	TRBJ1-5
CSATGGASPNYGYTF	TRBV20-1	TRBJ1-2
CASSYRDEAFF	TRBV7-2	TRBJ1-1
CASSDQGRNSNQPQHF	TRBV2	TRBJ1-5
CASSLAQGAQETQYF	TRBV5-1	TRBJ2-5
CASSFSWENTEAFF	TRBV28	TRBJ1-1
CASNYYEQYF	TRBV7-2	TRBJ2-7
CASSSRDRAGYYEQYF	TRBV28	TRBJ2-7
CSARDLGGGETQYF	TRBV20-1	TRBJ2-5
CASSSSPGRDYGYTF	TRBV27	TRBJ1-2
CASSHTENSNQPQHF	TRBV7-8	TRBJ1-5
CSARAYRENTEAFF	TRBV20-1	TRBJ1-1
CASSPVSGVTYEQYF	TRBV6-1	TRBJ2-7
CASSFGGTGEYEQYF	TRBV12-3/TRBV12-4	TRBJ2-7
CATSGTGKETQYF	TRBV24-1	TRBJ2-5
CSVGLQGGNTIYF	TRBV20-1	TRBJ1-3
CASCRSRDSYEQYF	TRBV6-1	TRBJ2-7
CASSSPEQGGSPLHF	TRBV12-3/TRBV12-4	TRBJ1-6
CASSPGEGPQSTEAFF	TRBV13	TRBJ1-1
CASGPLLATHEQYF	TRBV5-5	TRBJ2-7
CASSLALAQETQYF	TRBV7-2	TRBJ2-5
CASSLRTADYEQYF	TRBV4-1	TRBJ2-7
CASSLRGGGGETQYF	TRBV28	TRBJ2-5
CASNLGTAYGYTF	TRBV2	TRBJ1-2
CASSPRQGIRNQPQHF	TRBV6-5	TRBJ1-5